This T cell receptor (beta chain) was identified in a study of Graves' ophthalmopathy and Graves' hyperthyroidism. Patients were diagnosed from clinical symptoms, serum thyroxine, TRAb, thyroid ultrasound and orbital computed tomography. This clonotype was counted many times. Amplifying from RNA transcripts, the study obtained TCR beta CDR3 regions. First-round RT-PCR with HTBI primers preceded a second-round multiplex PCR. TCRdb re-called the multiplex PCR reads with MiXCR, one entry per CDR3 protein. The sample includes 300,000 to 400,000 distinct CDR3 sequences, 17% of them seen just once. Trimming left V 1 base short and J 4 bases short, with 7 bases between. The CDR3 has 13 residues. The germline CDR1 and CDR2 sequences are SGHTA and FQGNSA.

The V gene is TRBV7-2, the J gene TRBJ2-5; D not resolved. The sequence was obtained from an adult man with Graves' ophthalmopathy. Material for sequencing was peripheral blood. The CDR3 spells CASSLVAVETQYF. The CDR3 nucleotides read TGTGCCAGCAGCTTAGTGGCAGTAGAGACCCAGTACTTC.